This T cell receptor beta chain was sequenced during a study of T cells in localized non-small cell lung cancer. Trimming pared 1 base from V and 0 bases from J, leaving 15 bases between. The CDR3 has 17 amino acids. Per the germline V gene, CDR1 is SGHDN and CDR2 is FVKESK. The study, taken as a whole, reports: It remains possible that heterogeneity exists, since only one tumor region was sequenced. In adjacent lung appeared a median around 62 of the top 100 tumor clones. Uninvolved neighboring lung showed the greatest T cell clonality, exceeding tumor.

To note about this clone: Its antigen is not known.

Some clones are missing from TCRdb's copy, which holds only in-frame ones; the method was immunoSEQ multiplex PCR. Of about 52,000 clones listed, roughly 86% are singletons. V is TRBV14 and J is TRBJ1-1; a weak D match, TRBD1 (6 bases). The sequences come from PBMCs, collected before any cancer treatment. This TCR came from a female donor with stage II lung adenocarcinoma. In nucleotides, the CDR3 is TGTGCCAGCAGCCAAGGAGGGGGTTGGGGAATGAACACTGAAGCTTTCTTT. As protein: CASSQGGGWGMNTEAFF.